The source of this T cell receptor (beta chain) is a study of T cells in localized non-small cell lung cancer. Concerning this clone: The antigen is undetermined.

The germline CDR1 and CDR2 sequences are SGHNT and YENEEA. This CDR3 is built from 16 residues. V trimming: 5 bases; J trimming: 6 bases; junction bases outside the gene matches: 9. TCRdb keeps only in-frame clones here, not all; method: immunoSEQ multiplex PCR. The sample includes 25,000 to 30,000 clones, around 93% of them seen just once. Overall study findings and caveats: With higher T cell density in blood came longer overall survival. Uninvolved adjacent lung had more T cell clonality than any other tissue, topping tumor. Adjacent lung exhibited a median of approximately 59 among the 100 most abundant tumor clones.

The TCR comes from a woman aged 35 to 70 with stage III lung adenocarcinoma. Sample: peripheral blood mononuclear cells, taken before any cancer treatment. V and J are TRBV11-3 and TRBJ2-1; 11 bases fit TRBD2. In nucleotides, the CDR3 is TGTGCCAGCAGCCCCACGGGACTAGCGGAGATCAATGAGCAGTTCTTC. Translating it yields CASSPTGLAEINEQFF.